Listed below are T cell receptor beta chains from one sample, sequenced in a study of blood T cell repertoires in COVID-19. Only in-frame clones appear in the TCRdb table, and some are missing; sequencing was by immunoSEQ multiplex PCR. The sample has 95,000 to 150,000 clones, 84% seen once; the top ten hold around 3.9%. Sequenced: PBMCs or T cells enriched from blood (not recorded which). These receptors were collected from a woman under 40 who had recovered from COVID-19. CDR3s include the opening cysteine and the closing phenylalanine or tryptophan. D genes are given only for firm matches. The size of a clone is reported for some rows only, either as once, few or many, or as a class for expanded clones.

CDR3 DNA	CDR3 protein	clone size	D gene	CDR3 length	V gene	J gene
TGTGCCAGCAGCCAAGGGGCTAGCGGGAGCTACGAGCAGTACTTC	CASSQGASGSYEQYF	NA	TRBD2	15	TRBV3-1/TRBV3-2	TRBJ2-7
TGTGCCAGCAGCTTGGACTCCCGAGGGACCCAGTACTTC	CASSLDSRGTQYF	NA	NA	13	TRBV11-3	TRBJ2-5
TGTGCCAGCGGTCGCGGGGGACCTTATGGCTACACCTTC	CASGRGGPYGYTF	NA	NA	13	TRBV9	TRBJ1-2
TGTGCCAGCAACCCGGGACAGGGGGCGAACACTGAAGCTTTCTTT	CASNPGQGANTEAFF	NA	TRBD1	15	TRBV6-6	TRBJ1-1
TGTGCCACCAGCAGAGGTCTCAGGTCCACTGAAGCTTTCTTT	CATSRGLRSTEAFF	NA	NA	14	TRBV15	TRBJ1-1
TGTGCCAGCAGTGAGTCCCTATACACAGATACGCAGTATTTT	CASSESLYTDTQYF	NA	NA	14	TRBV25-1	TRBJ2-3
TGTGCCAGCAGTGGGGCGGGAGGCCCCTACAATGAGCAGTTCTTC	CASSGAGGPYNEQFF	NA	TRBD2	15	TRBV25-1	TRBJ2-1
TGTGCCAGCAGCTTTCGTGGCAGGAGGCCTAGCGGGAGCACAGATACGCAGTATTTT	CASSFRGRRPSGSTDTQYF	few	TRBD2	19	TRBV7-3	TRBJ2-3
TGTGCCAGCAGTTACGGTGACAGCATCTATGGCTACACCTTC	CASSYGDSIYGYTF	NA	NA	14	TRBV6-2/TRBV6-3	TRBJ1-2
TGTGCCAGCAGCCCTGAGGCCCCTTCCTCCTACGAGCAGTACTTC	CASSPEAPSSYEQYF	NA	NA	15	TRBV7-2	TRBJ2-7
TGTGCCAGCAGCTCTCCGGACAGCTACGAGCAGTACTTC	CASSSPDSYEQYF	NA	NA	13	TRBV7-2	TRBJ2-7
TGTGCCAGCAGCTTAGCTGGAGGGGTGGGCACTGAAGCTTTCTTT	CASSLAGGVGTEAFF	NA	NA	15	TRBV7-2	TRBJ1-1
TGTGCCACCAGTGATCCCCGGACTGCCAACTATGGCTACACCTTC	CATSDPRTANYGYTF	NA	NA	15	TRBV24-1	TRBJ1-2
TGTGCCAGCAGAGCATTCCCGGGACAGGGACAGCCTGGGGCCAACGTCCTGACTTTC	CASRAFPGQGQPGANVLTF	NA	TRBD1	19	TRBV9	TRBJ2-6
TGTGCCAGCAGCCCCATTCCGGGACAGAGATTCTATGGCTACACCTTC	CASSPIPGQRFYGYTF	NA	TRBD1	16	TRBV27	TRBJ1-2
TGTGCCAGCAGTTTCGCAGTCCGCCTCGAGCAGTACTTC	CASSFAVRLEQYF	NA	NA	13	TRBV12-3/TRBV12-4	TRBJ2-7
TGCAGCGTTGATCCTAACAACAGTGGCGAAAAACTGTTTTTT	CSVDPNNSGEKLFF	NA	NA	14	TRBV29-1	TRBJ1-4
TGCGCCAGCAGCTCGCAAGAGACCCAGTACTTC	CASSSQETQYF	NA	NA	11	TRBV5-1	TRBJ2-5
TGTGCCAGCAGGACGGATAGGGGCGGCAACACCGGGGAGCTGTTTTTT	CASRTDRGGNTGELFF	NA	NA	16	TRBV5-5	TRBJ2-2
TGTGCCAGCAGTTACCAGGGGCCTTCTAGCACAGATACGCAGTATTTT	CASSYQGPSSTDTQYF	NA	NA	16	TRBV6-5	TRBJ2-3
TGTGCCAGCACCACGGGAGGATACGAGCAGTACTTC	CASTTGGYEQYF	NA	TRBD2	12	TRBV12-3/TRBV12-4	TRBJ2-7
TGCAGCGTTCGGGCGGGATGGGGAAGGGAGCTGTTTTTT	CSVRAGWGRELFF	NA	NA	13	TRBV29-1	TRBJ2-2
TGCGCCAGCAGCTTGGATCCAGGGACTGGAAACACCATATATTTT	CASSLDPGTGNTIYF	NA	NA	15	TRBV5-1	TRBJ1-3
TGTGCCTGGGCATACTTCAGGGAAGGCTACACCTTC	CAWAYFREGYTF	NA	NA	12	TRBV30	TRBJ1-2
TGTGCCAGCAGTTACACAGGACAGGGCGCTGAAGCTTTCTTT	CASSYTGQGAEAFF	NA	TRBD1	14	TRBV6-5	TRBJ1-1
TGCGCCAGCAGCTCCGACGGAGACAATGAGCAGTTCTTC	CASSSDGDNEQFF	NA	NA	13	TRBV5-1	TRBJ2-1
TGTGCTAGTGGTTACGACACCCAGGGAAACACTGAAGCTTTCTTT	CASGYDTQGNTEAFF	NA	NA	15	TRBV12-5	TRBJ1-1
TGTGCCAGCAGAGCGGGACACCTCTACGAGCAGTACTTC	CASRAGHLYEQYF	once	NA	13	TRBV6-5	TRBJ2-7
TGTGCCAGCAGCCTCGGTTACGCCTACAATGAGCAGTTCTTC	CASSLGYAYNEQFF	NA	NA	14	TRBV7-8	TRBJ2-1
TGTGCCACCACTAGCGTCCTTGGGTCAGATACGCAGTATTTT	CATTSVLGSDTQYF	NA	TRBD2	14	TRBV27	TRBJ2-3
TGTGCCAGCAGTTACGACCGGCAGGACTTCCAAGAGACCCAGTACTTC	CASSYDRQDFQETQYF	NA	NA	16	TRBV6-2/TRBV6-3	TRBJ2-5
TGTGCCAGCGCCCAGACTAGCGGGACTTGGTACGAGCAGTACTTC	CASAQTSGTWYEQYF	NA	TRBD2	15	TRBV3-1/TRBV3-2	TRBJ2-7
TGTGCCATCAGTAAGGGTCCTAGCGGCATCAATGAGCAGTTCTTC	CAISKGPSGINEQFF	NA	TRBD2	15	TRBV10-3	TRBJ2-1
TGTGCCAGCAGTTCCTGGGGACAGTCCCACTCTGGGGCCAACGTCCTGACTTTC	CASSSWGQSHSGANVLTF	NA	TRBD1	18	TRBV28	TRBJ2-6
TGCGCCAGCGGACTATCGACTAGTCTCTCTCCAGATACGCAGTATTTT	CASGLSTSLSPDTQYF	NA	NA	16	TRBV4-3	TRBJ2-3
TGTGCCAGCAGCCCTAAAGGGTGGGGCACTTCCTATGGCTACACCTTC	CASSPKGWGTSYGYTF	NA	NA	16	TRBV7-2	TRBJ1-2
TGTGCCAGCAGTCCGACAGGGTTGACTGGAAACACCATATATTTT	CASSPTGLTGNTIYF	once	TRBD1	15	TRBV28	TRBJ1-3
TGTGCCAGCAGCTTAGCCTCAGGGATGAACACTGAAGCTTTCTTT	CASSLASGMNTEAFF	once	NA	15	TRBV7-2	TRBJ1-1
TGTGCCAGCAGTTACTCATATATAACAGACAATGAGCAGTTCTTC	CASSYSYITDNEQFF	NA	NA	15	TRBV6-5	TRBJ2-1
TGTGCCAGCAGTTCAGCGGGAGGGGGGATAGATACGCAGTATTTT	CASSSAGGGIDTQYF	NA	TRBD2	15	TRBV6-5	TRBJ2-3
TGTGCCAGCAGCTCGGGAGCGGGAGTGCTAAATGAGCAGTTCTTC	CASSSGAGVLNEQFF	once	TRBD2	15	TRBV7-3	TRBJ2-1
TGCAGCGTCCGGTGGCGGGGAGTGGACAATGAGCAGTTCTTC	CSVRWRGVDNEQFF	NA	NA	14	TRBV29-1	TRBJ2-1